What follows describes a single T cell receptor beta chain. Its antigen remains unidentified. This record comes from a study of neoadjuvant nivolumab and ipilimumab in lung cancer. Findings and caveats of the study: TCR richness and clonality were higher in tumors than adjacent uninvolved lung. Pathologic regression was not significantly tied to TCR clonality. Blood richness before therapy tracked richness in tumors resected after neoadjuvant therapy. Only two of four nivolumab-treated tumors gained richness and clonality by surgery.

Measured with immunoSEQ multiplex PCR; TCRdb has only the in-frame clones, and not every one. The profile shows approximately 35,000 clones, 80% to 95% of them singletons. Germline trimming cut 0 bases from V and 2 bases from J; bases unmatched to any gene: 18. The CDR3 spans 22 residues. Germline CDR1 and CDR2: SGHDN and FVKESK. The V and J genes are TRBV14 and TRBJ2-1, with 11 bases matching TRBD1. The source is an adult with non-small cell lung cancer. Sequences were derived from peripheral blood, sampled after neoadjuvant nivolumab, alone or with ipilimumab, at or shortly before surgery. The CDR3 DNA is TGTGCCAGCAGCCAAGATCAAGTATTCTGGGTCCCGGGACAGGGGGCCTACAATGAGCAGTTCTTC. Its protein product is CASSQDQVFWVPGQGAYNEQFF.